The 19 T cell receptor beta chains below all came from one sample that was sequenced in a study of PD-1 blockade in classical Hodgkin lymphoma. This table comes from immunoSEQ multiplex PCR, and its TCRdb copy is limited to in-frame clones, with some not included. The sample has 13,000 to 15,000 clones; approximately 83% are singletons. Relapse after autologous stem cell transplantation occurred in every patient, and brentuximab vedotin exposure varied. This specimen consisted of peripheral blood mononuclear cells (PBMCs), obtained at baseline. The source is a human donor with classical Hodgkin lymphoma.

The genes are TRBV2 and TRBJ1-4; no definite D call. Germline assignment: CDR1 SNHLY and CDR2 FYNNEI. This CDR3 is 13 amino acids long. Trimming pared 4 bases from V and 8 bases from J, leaving 11 bases between. The CDR3 protein is CASSATVEEKLFF. The CDR3 region has the DNA TGTGCCAGCAGTGCAACAGTAGAAGAAAAACTGTTTTTT.

The chain links TRBV10-3 to TRBJ1-1; D remains unclear. V was clipped by 4 bases and J by 6 bases, with 12 bases between them. Germline lookup yields CDR1 ENHRY and CDR2 SYGVKD. The CDR3 contains 13 residues. For the CDR3, the DNA is TGTGCCATCAGTGCGGGCACTAACCCTGAAGCTTTCTTT. Amino acid sequence: CAISAGTNPEAFF.

The J gene is TRBJ1-1, the V gene TRBV5-4; perhaps TRBD1 as D (6 bases). The CDR3 totals 14 residues. V lost 3 bases and J lost 3, with 12 bases in between. The germline V gene has CDR1 SGHNT and CDR2 YYREEE (reference sequence). This CDR3 is CASSSFQGHTEAFF. CDR3 coding DNA: TGTGCCAGCAGCTCATTTCAGGGGCACACTGAAGCTTTCTTT.

V is TRBV6-5 and J is TRBJ1-1, with 9 nucleotides matching TRBD1. The CDR3 loop spans 14 amino acids. The ends lost 6 bases at V and 6 bases at J; junction bases unmatched: 8. The germline V gene encodes CDR1 MNHEY and CDR2 SVGAGI. CDR3 bases: TGTGCCAGCAGCTACGGACAGGGGTATTCTGAAGCTTTCTTT. Translated, it gives CASSYGQGYSEAFF.

V usage is TRBV9 and J usage is TRBJ1-4, with D possibly being TRBD1 (5 bases). Trimming took 0 bases from V and 0 from J, leaving 9 bases between them. The CDR3 runs 16 residues. Germline CDR1 SGDLS, CDR2 YYNGEE. The CDR3 bases are TGTGCCAGCAGCGTAGGTGGACAATCAACTAATGAAAAACTGTTTTTT. Encoded protein: CASSVGGQSTNEKLFF.

The J gene is TRBJ1-2, the V gene TRBV7-2; D is uncertain. The CDR3 is 13 residues long. V was pared by 1 base and J by 7 bases, with 10 bases between. The germline CDR1 and CDR2 sequences are SGHTA and FQGNSA. The CDR3 is CASSLGEGSGYTF. The DNA of the CDR3 is TGTGCCAGCAGCTTAGGAGAAGGGTCTGGCTACACCTTC.

CDR3 loop: CASSVEGTGNSPLHF. CDR3 DNA sequence: TGTGCCAGCAGCGTAGAAGGGACAGGTAATTCACCCCTCCACTTT. This chain uses TRBV9 with TRBJ1-6; TRBD1 matches 8 bases. CDR3 length equals 15 residues. The junction had 2 bases not matched to a gene; V was cut back by 0 bases and J by 6 bases. Germline CDR1 and CDR2: SGDLS and YYNGEE.

This clone has a single count. V usage is TRBV6-5 and J usage is TRBJ2-7; 7 nucleotides match TRBD2. In germline, CDR1 is MNHEY, CDR2 SVGAGI. The CDR3 length is 14 residues. V lost 1 base to trimming and J lost 5 bases; unmatched junction nucleotides: 5. The CDR3 spells CASSYYGGTHEQYF. In DNA, the CDR3 is TGTGCCAGCAGTTACTACGGGGGGACCCACGAGCAGTACTTC.

The rearrangement joins TRBV9 to TRBJ2-1; 15 bases line up with TRBD2. V was pared by 3 bases and J by 7 bases, with 8 bases of the junction left unmatched. Germline CDR1 is SGDLS and CDR2 is YYNGEE. The CDR3 has 17 amino acids. The CDR3 DNA reads TGTGCCAGCAGCGCCAGTTTTGGACTAGCGGGGGGGAATGAGCAGTTCTTC. The encoded protein is CASSASFGLAGGNEQFF.

The chain employs TRBV18 and TRBJ1-2; 12 bases are shared with TRBD1. This CDR3 comprises 15 residues. J gave up 3 bases and V 4 bases, and 3 bases lay outside the gene matches. Germline V gene sequence: CDR1 KGHSH, CDR2 LQKENI. The CDR3 reads CASSRDRGQDYGYTF. The CDR3 DNA sequence: TGTGCCAGCTCACGGGACAGGGGGCAAGACTATGGCTACACCTTC.

The chain recombines TRBV2 with TRBJ1-5, with a tentative D call TRBD1 (5 bases). The germline CDR1 and CDR2 sequences are SNHLY and FYNNEI. This CDR3 region has 14 residues. The V end was cut by 7 bases, the J end by 2 bases, with 12 bases between. CDR3 loop: CASNRGGGNQPQHF. CDR3 coding DNA: TGTGCCAGCAATAGGGGTGGCGGCAATCAGCCCCAGCATTTT.

The chain has TRBV10-3 and TRBJ1-3; tentative D call: TRBD1 (5 bases). Trimming left V 4 bases short and J 1 base short, with 17 bases between. The CDR3 spans 17 residues. The germline CDR1 and CDR2 sequences are ENHRY and SYGVKD. The CDR3 spells CAISGWGRAESGNTIYF. CDR3 nucleotides: TGTGCCATCAGTGGTTGGGGCAGGGCCGAGTCTGGAAACACCATATATTTT.

This clone was counted a single time. This chain connects TRBV9 to TRBJ1-2; 7 bases are shared with TRBD1. V was pared by 0 bases and J by 7 bases, with 12 bases of the junction left unmatched. CDR1 is SGDLS and CDR2 is YYNGEE in the germline V gene. This CDR3 region has 16 residues. The CDR3 coding sequence is TGTGCCAGCAGCGTAGCCTGGCAGGGGGGGTACTCTGGCTACACCTTC. Amino acids: CASSVAWQGGYSGYTF.

The V and J genes are TRBV4-3 and TRBJ2-5; 8 nucleotides agree with TRBD1. With 4 bases clipped from V and 1 base from J, the junction kept 2 bases outside the gene matches. The germline CDR1 and CDR2 sequences are LGHNA and YSLEER. The CDR3 spans 14 residues. CDR3 nucleotide sequence: TGCGCCAGCAGCCCGGACAGGGCCCAAGAGACCCAGTACTTC. This translates into CASSPDRAQETQYF.

V is TRBV7-8 and J is TRBJ1-1; perhaps TRBD1 as D (5 bases). Trimming removed 4 bases at V and 1 base at J, with 10 bases between. This CDR3 spans 14 amino acids. The germline V gene encodes CDR1 SGHVS and CDR2 FQNEAQ. CDR3 region: CASSYDRSNTEAFF. CDR3 bases: TGTGCCAGCAGCTACGACAGATCGAACACTGAAGCTTTCTTT.

This clone was counted a few times. This rearrangement joins TRBV9 to TRBJ1-3, with unresolved D. The CDR3 sequence is 14 residues long. From germline, CDR1 is SGDLS and CDR2 YYNGEE. V was cut by 4 bases and J by 2 bases, with 10 bases left in between. The CDR3 DNA reads as TGTGCCAGCAGCTCAAAGAAGGCTGGAAACACCATATATTTT. It encodes CASSSKKAGNTIYF.

V gene TRBV9 combines with J gene TRBJ1-4; no firm D call. This CDR3 region has 14 residues. The ends were cut back, 4 bases at V and 0 bases at J, with 7 bases in the middle. Germline V gives CDR1 SGDLS, CDR2 YYNGEE. CDR3 sequence (DNA): TGTGCCAGCAGCCCGGCCCCAACTAATGAAAAACTGTTTTTT. It encodes CASSPAPTNEKLFF.

The gene calls are TRBV9 and TRBJ2-5; D unresolved. Trimming stripped 7 bases from V and 5 bases from J, with 12 bases between. Germline lookup yields CDR1 SGDLS and CDR2 YYNGEE. The CDR3 sequence is 12 residues long. The CDR3 region is CASAPAEETQYF. CDR3 DNA: TGTGCCAGCGCCCCGGCGGAGGAGACCCAGTACTTC.

The rearrangement joins TRBV2 to TRBJ1-1; 7 bases align to TRBD1. Germline CDR1 and CDR2: SNHLY and FYNNEI. This CDR3 has 12 residues. Trimming cost V 1 base and J 9 bases; bases outside gene matches: 2. The CDR3 bases are TGTGCCAGCAGTGAAGTGGGACAGAAAGCTTTCTTT. This translates into CASSEVGQKAFF.